The 5 T cell receptor beta chains below were found in one sample sequenced in a study of shared clonotypes between healthy human individuals. Clones were read by immunoSEQ multiplex PCR, and TCRdb kept only the in-frame ones, dropping some. The sample consists of 550,000 to 800,000 clones, 90% of them appearing once. What was sequenced was memory CD8+ T cells from PBMCs. Documented subset: CD45RO+ cells pooled with CCR7-negative TemRA cells. Receptors were obtained from a man between 18 and 29 years old in good health. Some clones in this sample may be carry-over from other donors' samples.

In this sample, this clone turned up once. The chain is built from TRBV6-5 and TRBJ2-1, with TRBD2 identical over 7 bases. Germline CDR1 and CDR2: MNHEY and SVGAGI. CDR3 length: 16 amino acids. V was pared by 3 bases and J by 7 bases, with 12 bases of the junction left unmatched. This CDR3 reads CASSYPSGPASNEQFF. CDR3 coding DNA: TGTGCCAGCAGTTATCCTAGCGGCCCAGCAAGTAATGAGCAGTTCTTC.

The chain employs TRBV7-9 and TRBJ2-7; D is uncertain. Germline V CDR1 and CDR2: SEHNR, FQNEAQ (reference sequence). The CDR3 loop spans 13 amino acids. Trimming left V 3 bases short and J 1 base short, with 7 bases between. CDR3 in DNA: TGTGCCAGCAGCTTTGAAGTATCCTACGAGCAGTACTTC. Encoded protein: CASSFEVSYEQYF.

This chain connects TRBV27 to TRBJ2-1, with TRBD2 as a possible D gene (6 bases). The CDR3 extends over 14 amino acids. CDR1 is MNHEY, CDR2 SMNVEV, per germline (reference sequence). Between the trimmed V and J ends, which lost 3 bases and 3 bases, there was a span of 9 bases. In DNA form, the CDR3 reads TGTGCCAGCAGTTTGAGGCGGGACTACAATGAGCAGTTCTTC. Translating gives CASSLRRDYNEQFF.

The chain has TRBV9 and TRBJ2-1, with D hard to call. CDR3 length: 13 residues. Trimming left V 3 bases short and J 9 bases short, with 13 bases between. Germline V lookup: CDR1 SGDLS, CDR2 YYNGEE. CDR3 sequence reads: CASSALRSGEQFF. The CDR3 DNA follows: TGTGCCAGCAGCGCCCTTCGGTCGGGTGAGCAGTTCTTC.

The chain uses TRBV7-2 and TRBJ2-7; D unresolved. CDR3 length equals 17 residues. Germline V CDR1 and CDR2: SGHTA, FQGNSA. With 2 bases removed from V and 0 bases from J, the gap between germline ends came to 17 bases. The CDR3 DNA sequence: TGTGCCAGCAGCTTAATAGGGAATACCCTCTCCTCCTACGAGCAGTACTTC. It codes for CASSLIGNTLSSYEQYF.